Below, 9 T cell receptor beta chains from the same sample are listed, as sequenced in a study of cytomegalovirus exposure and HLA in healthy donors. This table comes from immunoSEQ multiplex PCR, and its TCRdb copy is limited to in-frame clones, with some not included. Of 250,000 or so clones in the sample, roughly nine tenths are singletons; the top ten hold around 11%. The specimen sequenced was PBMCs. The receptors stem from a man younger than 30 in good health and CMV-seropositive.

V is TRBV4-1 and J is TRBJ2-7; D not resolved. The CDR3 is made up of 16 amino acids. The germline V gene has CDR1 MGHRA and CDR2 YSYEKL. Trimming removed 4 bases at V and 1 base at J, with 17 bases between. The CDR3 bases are TGCGCCAGCAGCCGTGGGAACTCGTACTCTTCCTACGAGCAGTACTTC. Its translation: CASSRGNSYSSYEQYF.

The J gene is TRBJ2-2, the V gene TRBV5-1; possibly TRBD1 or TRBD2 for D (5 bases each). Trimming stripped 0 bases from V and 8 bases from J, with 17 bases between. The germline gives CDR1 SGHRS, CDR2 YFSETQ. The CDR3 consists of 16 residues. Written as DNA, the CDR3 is TGCGCCAGCAGCTTGGAAACCGGGACCGCCGGAGGGGAGCTGTTTTTT. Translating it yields CASSLETGTAGGELFF.

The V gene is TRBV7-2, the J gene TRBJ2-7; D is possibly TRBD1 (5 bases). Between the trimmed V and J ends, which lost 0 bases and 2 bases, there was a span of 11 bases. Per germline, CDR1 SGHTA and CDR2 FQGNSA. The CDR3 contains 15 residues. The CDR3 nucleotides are TGTGCCAGCAGCTTAGCGCTACAGGCAACCTACGAGCAGTACTTC. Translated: CASSLALQATYEQYF. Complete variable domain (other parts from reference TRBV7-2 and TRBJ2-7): GAGVSQSPSNKVTEKGKDVELRCDPISGHTALYWYRQSLGQGLEFLIYFQGNSAPDKSGLPSDRFSAERTGGSVSTLTIQRTQQEDSAVYLCASSLALQATYEQYFGPGTRLTVT.

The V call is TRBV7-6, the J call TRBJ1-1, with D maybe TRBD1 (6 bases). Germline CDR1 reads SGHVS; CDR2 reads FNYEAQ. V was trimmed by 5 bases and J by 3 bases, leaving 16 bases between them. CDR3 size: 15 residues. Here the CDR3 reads CASSQGDRSYTEAFF. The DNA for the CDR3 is TGTGCCAGCAGCCAGGGCGACAGGAGTTACACTGAAGCTTTCTTT.

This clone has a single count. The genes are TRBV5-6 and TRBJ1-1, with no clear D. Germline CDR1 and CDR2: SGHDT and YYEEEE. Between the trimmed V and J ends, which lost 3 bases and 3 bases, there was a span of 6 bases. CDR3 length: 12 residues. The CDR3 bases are TGTGCCAGCAGCTGGAGGGACACTGAAGCTTTCTTT. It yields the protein CASSWRDTEAFF. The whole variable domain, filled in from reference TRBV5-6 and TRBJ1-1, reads DAGVTQSPTHLIKTRGQQVTLRCSPKSGHDTVSWYQQALGQGPQFIFQYYEEEERQRGNFPDRFSGHQFPNYSSELNVNALLLGDSALYLCASSWRDTEAFFGQGTRLTVV.

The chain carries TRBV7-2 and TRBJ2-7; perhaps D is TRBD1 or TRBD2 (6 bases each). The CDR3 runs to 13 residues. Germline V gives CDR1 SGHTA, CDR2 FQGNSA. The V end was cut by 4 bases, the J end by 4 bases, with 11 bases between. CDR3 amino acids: CASSSRDIYEQYF. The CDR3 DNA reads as TGTGCCAGCAGCTCGCGGGACATTTACGAGCAGTACTTC. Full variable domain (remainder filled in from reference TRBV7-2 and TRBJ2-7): GAGVSQSPSNKVTEKGKDVELRCDPISGHTALYWYRQSLGQGLEFLIYFQGNSAPDKSGLPSDRFSAERTGGSVSTLTIQRTQQEDSAVYLCASSSRDIYEQYFGPGTRLTVT.

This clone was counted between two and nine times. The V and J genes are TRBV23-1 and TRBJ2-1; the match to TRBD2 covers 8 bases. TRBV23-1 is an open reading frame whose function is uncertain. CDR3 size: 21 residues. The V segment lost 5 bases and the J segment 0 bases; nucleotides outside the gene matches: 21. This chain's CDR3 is CASSSDGLSGILTSSYNEQFF. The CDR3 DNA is TGCGCCAGCAGTTCAGATGGTCTTAGCGGGATCCTTACTAGCTCCTACAATGAGCAGTTCTTC.

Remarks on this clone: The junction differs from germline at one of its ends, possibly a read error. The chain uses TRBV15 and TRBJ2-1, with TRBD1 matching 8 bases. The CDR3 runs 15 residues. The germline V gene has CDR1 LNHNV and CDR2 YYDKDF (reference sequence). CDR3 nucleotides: TGTGCCACCAGCCGAGAGGGACAGGAGAACAATGAGCAGTTCTTC. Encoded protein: CATSREGQENNEQFF.

The CDR3 here is CASSLARQGDEQFF. The CDR3 nucleotides read TGCGCCAGCAGCTTGGCCCGGCAGGGCGATGAGCAGTTCTTC. The chain couples TRBV5-1 to TRBJ2-1, with a weak D call TRBD1 (5 bases). CDR3 length equals 14 residues. V was clipped by 0 bases and J by 8 bases, with 12 bases between them. Germline values: CDR1 SGHRS, CDR2 YFSETQ.